This T cell receptor beta chain was sequenced during a study of blood T cell repertoires in COVID-19. The protocol was immunoSEQ multiplex PCR, while the TCRdb copy is restricted to in-frame clones and leaves out a portion. The table shows 200,000 to 250,000 clones, with over 75% occurring only once. Sequencing was done on a sample of PBMCs or T cells enriched from blood (not recorded which). This TCR derives from a young woman who had been exposed to COVID-19.

The CDR3 is CASSQPTGSNQPQHF. The DNA of the CDR3 is TGTGCCAGCAGTCAACCCACAGGGAGTAATCAGCCCCAGCATTTT. The genes are TRBV28 and TRBJ1-5; tentatively, D is TRBD1 (6 bases). This CDR3 region has 15 residues. Germline V lookup: CDR1 MDHEN, CDR2 SYDVKM. The V gene lost 5 bases and the J gene lost 4 bases, with 15 bases spanning the gap. The full variable domain, in which reference TRBV28 and TRBJ1-5 provide the parts outside the CDR3, is DVKVTQSSRYLVKRTGEKVFLECVQDMDHENMFWYRQDPGLGLRLIYFSYDVKMKEKGDIPEGYSVSREKKERFSLILESASTNQTSMYLCASSQPTGSNQPQHFGDGTRLSIL.